These 12 T cell receptor beta chains were all obtained from the same sample, sequenced in a study of regulatory T cells in long-lasting Graves disease. To make TCR beta libraries, researchers used iRepertoire HTBI primers and Arm-PCR of CDR3 regions. Each CDR3 protein is one row after TCRdb ran MiXCR on the multiplex PCR reads. Here the sample spans hundreds of thousands of distinct CDR3 sequences, under 20% being singletons. Time point defined: newly diagnosed GD, antithyroid drugs for less than 3 months. PBMCs were the source of the RNA used for TCR sequencing. In addition, the sample was reused for a study of T cells in Graves' hyperthyroidism and ophthalmopathy.

The sequenced sample was peripheral blood mononuclear cells (PBMCs), obtained at new diagnosis, from a patient treated with antithyroid drugs. The receptor source for this set is a woman between 25 and 40 years old with Graves disease.

This clonotype was counted many times. V and J are TRBV2 and TRBJ1-2; D ambiguous. The CDR3 spans 15 residues. V was cut by 4 bases and J by 7 bases, with 19 bases left in between. Germline CDR1 and CDR2: SNHLY and FYNNEI. The CDR3 nucleotides read TGTGCCAGCAGTGCATCCCCGCGACAACACTGTGGCTACACCTTC. It specifies CASSASPRQHCGYTF.

This clonotype was recorded many times. The V gene is TRBV28, the J gene TRBJ2-7; D may be TRBD1 (6 bases). The CDR3 runs to 14 residues. Looked up from germline, CDR1 is MDHEN and CDR2 is SYDVKM. The V end lost 8 bases, the J end lost 0 bases, and 14 bases lay between the germline ends. In DNA, the CDR3 is TGTGCCAGCCCCAGGGGCTGGGGCTCCTACGAGCAGTACTTC. Translating gives CASPRGWGSYEQYF.

This clonotype has a handful of counts. V usage is TRBV5-4 and J usage is TRBJ2-3; the D gene could be TRBD1 or TRBD2 (5 bases each). Deletions cut 4 bases from V and 8 bases from J, with 14 bases between. The CDR3 runs 13 residues. Per germline, CDR1 SGHNT and CDR2 YYREEE (reference sequence). The CDR3 coding sequence is TGTGCCAGCAGCCGAGGGGAACGGCGTACGCAGTATTTT. Its translation: CASSRGERRTQYF. The full variable domain, rest sourced from reference TRBV5-4 and TRBJ2-3, is ETGVTQSPTHLIKTRGQQVTLRCSSQSGHNTVSWYQQALGQGPQFIFQYYREEENGRGNFPPRFSGLQFPNYSSELNVNALELDDSALYLCASSRGERRTQYFGPGTRLTVL.

Concerning this clonotype itself: Given a much more abundant clone one base away, this may be a read error. As DNA, the CDR3 is TGTGCCAGCAGTTACACAGGGACCTATGGCTACACCTTC. This translates into CASSYTGTYGYTF. V is TRBV6-2 or TRBV6-3 and J is TRBJ1-2, with TRBD1 as a possible D gene (6 bases). The CDR3 totals 13 residues. Germline assignment: CDR1 MNHEY and CDR2 SVGEGT. V gave up 2 bases and J gave up 4 bases, with 8 bases separating them.

The chain is built from TRBV12-3 or TRBV12-4 and TRBJ2-1; 15 positions match TRBD2. The CDR3 sequence is 20 residues long. V dropped 6 bases and J dropped 7; count of bases not matched to a gene: 19. The chain's CDR3 is CASSPGGRPGLAGGLNEQFF. The CDR3 nucleotides are TGTGCCAGCAGCCCCGGTGGTAGACCGGGACTAGCGGGAGGTTTGAATGAGCAGTTCTTC.

This clonotype was recorded many times. CDR3 sequence (DNA): TGTGCCAGCAGCTTTGGGGGTTCGAACTATGGCTACACCTTC. It translates to CASSFGGSNYGYTF. The chain recombines TRBV7-2 with TRBJ1-2, with a tentative D call TRBD1 (5 bases). V was pared by 3 bases and J by 2 bases, with 10 bases between. This CDR3 is built from 14 residues. In germline, CDR1 is SGHTA, CDR2 FQGNSA.

This clonotype was observed a few times. The rearrangement uses TRBV25-1 and TRBJ1-6; TRBD1 matches 9 bases. The germline V gene encodes CDR1 MGHDK and CDR2 SYGVNS. V shed 3 bases, J shed 10 bases, and the junction held 7 bases outside the gene matches. The CDR3 is made up of 15 amino acids. The CDR3 loop is CASSDPGTGSSPLHF. CDR3 sequence (DNA): TGTGCCAGCAGTGACCCCGGGACAGGGTCGTCACCCCTCCACTTT.

The sample holds a few counts of this clonotype. V gene TRBV7-9 combines with J gene TRBJ1-2; 9 bases fit TRBD1. CDR3 length equals 14 residues. J was trimmed by 6 bases and V by 2 bases; bases with no gene match: 4. CDR1 is SEHNR and CDR2 is FQNEAQ in the germline V gene (reference sequence). The CDR3, as DNA: TGTGCCAGCAGCTTATGGGACAGGGTCGATGGCTACACCTTC. The encoded protein is CASSLWDRVDGYTF.

This clonotype was seen only once. The chain carries TRBV3-1 and TRBJ2-7, with 11 bases fitting TRBD2. The trim removed 4 bases at V and 2 bases at J, leaving 4 bases unmatched. The CDR3 is 15 residues long. Germline CDR1 is LGHDT and CDR2 is YNNKEL (reference sequence). The CDR3 coding sequence is TGTGCCAGCAGCCCACCGGGACTAGCGGCCTACGAGCAGTACTTC. Its translation is CASSPPGLAAYEQYF.

The rearrangement joins TRBV27 to TRBJ2-7; possibly TRBD1 for D (6 bases). The germline V gene encodes CDR1 MNHEY and CDR2 SMNVEV (reference sequence). The CDR3 sequence is 11 residues long. V was shortened by 7 bases and J by 7 bases, with 11 bases between the two germline ends. The CDR3 nucleotides are TGTGCCAGCACCCTTCAGGGGGAGCAGTACTTC. Translation: CASTLQGEQYF.

V and J are TRBV28 and TRBJ2-7; D gene unclear. V was pared by 2 bases and J by 0 bases, with 8 bases between. This CDR3 comprises 14 residues. Per the germline V gene, CDR1 is MDHEN and CDR2 is SYDVKM. The CDR3 nucleotides are TGTGCCAGCAGTTTAGCGCAGAACTCCTACGAGCAGTACTTC. Translating it yields CASSLAQNSYEQYF.

This clonotype was seen more than once but under ten times. The chain has TRBV15 and TRBJ2-3; maybe TRBD2 (5 bases). CDR3 length: 13 residues. Germline lookup yields CDR1 LNHNV and CDR2 YYDKDF (reference sequence). Trimming left V 0 bases short and J 8 bases short, with 9 bases between. The CDR3 DNA follows: TGTGCCACCAGCAGAGATCGAGAGGGTACGCAGTATTTT. Residues: CATSRDREGTQYF. The full variable domain, its missing parts supplied by reference TRBV15 and TRBJ2-3, is DAMVIQNPRYQVTQFGKPVTLSCSQTLNHNVMYWYQQKSSQAPKLLFHYYDKDFNNEADTPDNFQSRRPNTSFCFLDIRSPGLGDTAMYLCATSRDREGTQYFGPGTRLTVL.